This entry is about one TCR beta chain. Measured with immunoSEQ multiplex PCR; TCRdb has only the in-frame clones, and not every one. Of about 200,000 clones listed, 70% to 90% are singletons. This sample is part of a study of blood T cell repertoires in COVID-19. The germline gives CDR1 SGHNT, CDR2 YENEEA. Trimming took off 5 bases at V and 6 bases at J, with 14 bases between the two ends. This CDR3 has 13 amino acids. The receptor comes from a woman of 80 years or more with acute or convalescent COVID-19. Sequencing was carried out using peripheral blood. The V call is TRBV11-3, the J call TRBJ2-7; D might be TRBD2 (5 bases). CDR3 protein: CASSKERATEQYF. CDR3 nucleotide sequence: TGTGCCAGCAGCAAGGAGAGGGCCACCGAGCAGTACTTC.